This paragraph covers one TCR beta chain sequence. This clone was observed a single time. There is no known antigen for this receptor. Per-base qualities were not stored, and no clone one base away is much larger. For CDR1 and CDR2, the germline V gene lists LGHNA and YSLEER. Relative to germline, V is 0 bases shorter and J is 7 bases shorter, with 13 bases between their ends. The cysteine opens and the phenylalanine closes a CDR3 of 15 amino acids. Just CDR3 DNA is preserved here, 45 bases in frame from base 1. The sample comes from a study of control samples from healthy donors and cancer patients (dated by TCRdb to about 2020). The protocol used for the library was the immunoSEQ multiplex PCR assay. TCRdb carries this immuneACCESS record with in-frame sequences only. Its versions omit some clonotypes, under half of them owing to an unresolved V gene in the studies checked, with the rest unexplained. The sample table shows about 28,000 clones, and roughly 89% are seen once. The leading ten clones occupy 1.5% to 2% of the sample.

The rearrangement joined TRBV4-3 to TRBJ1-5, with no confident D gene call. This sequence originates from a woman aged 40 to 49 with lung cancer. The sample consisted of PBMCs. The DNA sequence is TGCGCCAGCAGCCAAGATCACGGGCCCGAGCAGCCCCAGCATTTT. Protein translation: CASSQDHGPEQPQHF.